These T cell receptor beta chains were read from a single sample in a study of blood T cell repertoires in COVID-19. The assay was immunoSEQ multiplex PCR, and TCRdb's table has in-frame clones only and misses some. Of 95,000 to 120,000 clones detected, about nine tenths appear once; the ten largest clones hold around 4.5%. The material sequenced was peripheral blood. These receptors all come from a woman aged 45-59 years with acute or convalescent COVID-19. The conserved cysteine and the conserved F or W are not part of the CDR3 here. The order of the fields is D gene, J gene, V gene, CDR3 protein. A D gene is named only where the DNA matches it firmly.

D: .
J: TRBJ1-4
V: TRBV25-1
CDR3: ASSQGGREKLF

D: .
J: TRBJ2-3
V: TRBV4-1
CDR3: ASSVRDSPSTDTQY

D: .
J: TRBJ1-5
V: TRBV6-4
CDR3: ASSDIGAPGYQPQH

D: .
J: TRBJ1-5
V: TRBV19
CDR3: ASSTSRGISQPQH

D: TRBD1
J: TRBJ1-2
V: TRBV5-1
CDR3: ASSQGQGVVYT

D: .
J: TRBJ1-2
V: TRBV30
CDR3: AWTEDWAGGYT

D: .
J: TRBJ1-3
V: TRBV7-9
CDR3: ASSQTDTIY

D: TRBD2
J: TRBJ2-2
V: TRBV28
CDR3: ASSPPHLGLAGYSGELF

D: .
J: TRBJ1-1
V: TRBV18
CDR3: ASCRAGDTEAF

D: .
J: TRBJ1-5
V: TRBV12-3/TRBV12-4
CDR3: ASSLDEDQPQH

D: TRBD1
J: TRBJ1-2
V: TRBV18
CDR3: ASSPQGALNYGYT

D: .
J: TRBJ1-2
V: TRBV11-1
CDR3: ASSPVGASTLEGYT

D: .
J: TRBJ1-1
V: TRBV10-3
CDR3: AISESRSSLGRTEAF